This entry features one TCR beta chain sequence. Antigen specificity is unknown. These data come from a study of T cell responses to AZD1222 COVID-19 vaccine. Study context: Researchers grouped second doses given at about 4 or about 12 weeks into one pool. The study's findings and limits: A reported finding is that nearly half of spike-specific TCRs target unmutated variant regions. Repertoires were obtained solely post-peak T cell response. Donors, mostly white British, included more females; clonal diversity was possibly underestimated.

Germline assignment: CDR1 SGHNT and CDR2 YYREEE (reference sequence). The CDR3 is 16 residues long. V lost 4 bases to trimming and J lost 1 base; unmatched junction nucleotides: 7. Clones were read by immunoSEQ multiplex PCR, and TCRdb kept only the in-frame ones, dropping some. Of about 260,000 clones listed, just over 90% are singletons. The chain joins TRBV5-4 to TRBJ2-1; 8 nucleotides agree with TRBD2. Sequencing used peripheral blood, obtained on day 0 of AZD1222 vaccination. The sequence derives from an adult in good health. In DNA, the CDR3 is TGTGCCAGCAGCGCAGTGACTAGCGCTTCCTACAATGAGCAGTTCTTC. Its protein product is CASSAVTSASYNEQFF. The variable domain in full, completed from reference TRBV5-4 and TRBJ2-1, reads ETGVTQSPTHLIKTRGQQVTLRCSSQSGHNTVSWYQQALGQGPQFIFQYYREEENGRGNFPPRFSGLQFPNYSSELNVNALELDDSALYLCASSAVTSASYNEQFFGPGTRLTVL.